This TCR beta chain was obtained from a study of neoadjuvant anti-PD-1 for oral cavity cancer. Overall study context: Before surgery, most patients got three to four biweekly 3 mg/kg nivolumab doses. Non-progressing patients received a fourth nivolumab dose near day 43, then surgery on days 50-56. The study's findings and limits: Non-responders to neoadjuvant nivolumab had significantly more clonal PBMC T cells than responders.

The length of the CDR3 is 15 residues. Assay used: immunoSEQ multiplex PCR; TCRdb lists only in-frame clones, some missing. The sample yields approximately 68,000 clones, approximately 87% seen once. Specified time point: after neoadjuvant nivolumab, at surgical resection. As regards this clone: Its target is not known.

The chain uses TRBV1 and TRBJ1-1. TRBV1 is reported as a pseudogene. The clonotype originates from a person aged 35-80 years with oral cavity squamous cell carcinoma. The source material was PBMCs, sampled after nivolumab (anti-PD-1) treatment. The CDR3 spells CTSSYPGLRGTEAFF. For the CDR3, the DNA is TGCACCAGCAGCTACCCGGGACTGAGGGGAACTGAAGCTTTCTTT.